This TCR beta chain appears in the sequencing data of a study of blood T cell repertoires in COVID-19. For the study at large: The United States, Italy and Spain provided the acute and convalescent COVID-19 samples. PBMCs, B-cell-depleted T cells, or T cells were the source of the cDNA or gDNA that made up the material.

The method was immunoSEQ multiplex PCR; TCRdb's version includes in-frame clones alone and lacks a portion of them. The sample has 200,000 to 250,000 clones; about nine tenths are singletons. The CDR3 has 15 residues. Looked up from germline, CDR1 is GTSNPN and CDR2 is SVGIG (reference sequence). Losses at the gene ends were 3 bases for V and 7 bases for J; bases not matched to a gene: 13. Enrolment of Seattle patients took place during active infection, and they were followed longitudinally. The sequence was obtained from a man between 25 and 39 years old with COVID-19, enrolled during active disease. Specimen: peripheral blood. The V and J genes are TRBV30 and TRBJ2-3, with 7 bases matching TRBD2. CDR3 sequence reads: CAWRDAGGRAHTQYF. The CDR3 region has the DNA TGTGCCTGGAGGGACGCTGGAGGGAGGGCCCATACGCAGTATTTT.